The next 8 T cell receptor beta chains were all read from a single sample in a study of blood T cell repertoires in COVID-19. Libraries were prepared by immunoSEQ multiplex PCR; TCRdb keeps only in-frame clonotypes and omits some of them. Of more than 70,000 clones in the sample, about four fifths are singletons; the top ten hold roughly 5%. Source material: peripheral blood. These TCRs come from a woman aged 80 or older with active or convalescent COVID-19.

The chain links TRBV6-2 or TRBV6-3 to TRBJ1-5; 8 bases line up with TRBD1. Looked up from germline, CDR1 is MNHEY and CDR2 is SVGEGT. CDR3 length: 15 amino acids. J was trimmed by 7 bases and V by 6 bases; bases with no gene match: 11. The CDR3 region has the DNA TGTGCCAGCAGCGACAGGGGTGGTTGGAACCAGCCCCAGCATTTT. As protein: CASSDRGGWNQPQHF.

This rearrangement joins TRBV5-1 to TRBJ2-5; 7 bases match TRBD2. Germline CDR1 reads SGHRS; CDR2 reads YFSETQ. V shed 0 bases and J 4 bases; nucleotides not matched to a gene: 9. The CDR3 contains 16 residues. In DNA, the CDR3 is TGCGCCAGCAGCTTGGGGTTGCGGGACTACGCAGAGACCCAGTACTTC. It translates to CASSLGLRDYAETQYF. Filled out from reference TRBV5-1 and TRBJ2-5, the complete variable domain reads KAGVTQTPRYLIKTRGQQVTLSCSPISGHRSVSWYQQTPGQGLQFLFEYFSETQRNKGNFPGRFSGRQFSNSRSEMNVSTLELGDSALYLCASSLGLRDYAETQYFGPGTRLLVL.

The chain links TRBV28 to TRBJ2-7, with 9 bases fitting TRBD1. The V gene end was trimmed by 6 bases and the J gene end by 2 bases; junction bases not matched to a gene: 5. Germline loops: CDR1 MDHEN, CDR2 SYDVKM. CDR3 size: 14 residues. The CDR3 DNA sequence: TGTGCCAGCAGGTCGGGGACAGGGCCCTACGAGCAGTACTTC. This encodes CASRSGTGPYEQYF.

The chain joins TRBV5-1 to TRBJ2-1; D possibly corresponds to TRBD2 (6 bases). From germline, CDR1 is SGHRS and CDR2 YFSETQ. The ends were cut back, 3 bases at V and 8 bases at J, with 18 bases in the middle. This CDR3 contains 15 residues. The CDR3 protein is CASSSPGVAWDEQFF. DNA of the CDR3: TGCGCCAGCAGCTCCCCGGGAGTGGCTTGGGATGAGCAGTTCTTC.

DNA for the CDR3: TGTGCCAGCAGCGGTCTGGGACAGGGTTTGGGGAACACCTTC. This translates into CASSGLGQGLGNTF. The chain has TRBV5-4 and TRBJ1-2; 9 bases map to TRBD1. The CDR3 length is 14 residues. V dropped 4 bases and J dropped 12; count of bases not matched to a gene: 13. Germline CDR1 and CDR2: SGHNT and YYREEE (reference sequence). Using reference TRBV5-4 and TRBJ1-2 for the parts outside the CDR3, the full variable domain is ETGVTQSPTHLIKTRGQQVTLRCSSQSGHNTVSWYQQALGQGPQFIFQYYREEENGRGNFPPRFSGLQFPNYSSELNVNALELDDSALYLCASSGLGQGLGNTFGSGTRLTVV.

V and J are TRBV2 and TRBJ2-1; TRBD1 agrees at 9 bases. This CDR3 region has 19 residues. The germline gives CDR1 SNHLY, CDR2 FYNNEI. The V and J ends lost 0 bases and 4 bases, in that order; junction bases with no gene match: 13. Here the CDR3 DNA reads TGTGCCAGCAGTGAAGCGCTTCAAGGGACAGGGAAGCTTTACAATGAGCAGTTCTTC. As protein: CASSEALQGTGKLYNEQFF.

The gene calls are TRBV30 and TRBJ2-7; weak D call: TRBD1 (5 bases). V was cut by 2 bases and J by 6 bases, with 11 bases left in between. Germline-derived CDR1 and CDR2 are GTSNPN and SVGIG (reference sequence). CDR3 length: 12 residues. CDR3 protein: CAWSKAGPEQYF. For the CDR3, the DNA is TGTGCCTGGAGTAAGGCAGGGCCCGAGCAGTACTTC.

This clone occurred once. V is TRBV9 and J is TRBJ2-3; a weak D match, TRBD1 (5 bases). There are 17 residues in the CDR3. Germline V CDR1 and CDR2: SGDLS, YYNGEE. Trimming left V 0 bases short and J 4 bases short, with 18 bases between. The CDR3 region is CASSVEGRPGIADTQYF. Here the CDR3 DNA reads TGTGCCAGCAGCGTAGAGGGTCGGCCAGGGATCGCAGATACGCAGTATTTT.